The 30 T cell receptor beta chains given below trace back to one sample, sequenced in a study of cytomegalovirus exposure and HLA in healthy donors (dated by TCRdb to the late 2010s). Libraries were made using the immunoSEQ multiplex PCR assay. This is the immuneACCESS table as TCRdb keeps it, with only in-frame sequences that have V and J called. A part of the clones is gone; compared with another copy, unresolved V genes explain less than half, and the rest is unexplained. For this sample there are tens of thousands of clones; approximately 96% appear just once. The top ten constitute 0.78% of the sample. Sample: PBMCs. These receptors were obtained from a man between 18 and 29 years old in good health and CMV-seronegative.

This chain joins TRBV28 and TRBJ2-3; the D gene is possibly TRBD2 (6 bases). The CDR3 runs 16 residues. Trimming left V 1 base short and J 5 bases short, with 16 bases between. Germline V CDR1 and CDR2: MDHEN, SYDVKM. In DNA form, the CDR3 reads TGTGCCAGCAGTTTATTTGGCGGGAACGATCGAGATACGCAGTATTTT. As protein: CASSLFGGNDRDTQYF.

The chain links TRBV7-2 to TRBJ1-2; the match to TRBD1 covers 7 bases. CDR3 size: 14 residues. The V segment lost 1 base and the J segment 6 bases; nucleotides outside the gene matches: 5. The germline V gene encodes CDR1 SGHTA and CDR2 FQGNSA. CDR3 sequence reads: CASSLGQGWDGYTF. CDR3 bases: TGTGCCAGCAGCTTAGGACAGGGTTGGGATGGCTACACCTTC.

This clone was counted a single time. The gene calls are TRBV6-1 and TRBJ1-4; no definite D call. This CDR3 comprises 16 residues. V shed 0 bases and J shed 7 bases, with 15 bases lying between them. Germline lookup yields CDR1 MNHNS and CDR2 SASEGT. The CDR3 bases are TGTGCCAGCAGTGAAGCGCGAGGCAGACCGGGTGAAAAACTGTTTTTT. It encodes CASSEARGRPGEKLFF.

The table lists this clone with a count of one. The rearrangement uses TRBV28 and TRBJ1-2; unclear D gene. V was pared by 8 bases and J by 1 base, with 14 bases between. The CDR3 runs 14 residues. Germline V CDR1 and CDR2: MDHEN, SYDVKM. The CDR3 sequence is CASLPRENNYGYTF. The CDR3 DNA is TGTGCCAGCCTACCTAGGGAGAATAACTATGGCTACACCTTC.

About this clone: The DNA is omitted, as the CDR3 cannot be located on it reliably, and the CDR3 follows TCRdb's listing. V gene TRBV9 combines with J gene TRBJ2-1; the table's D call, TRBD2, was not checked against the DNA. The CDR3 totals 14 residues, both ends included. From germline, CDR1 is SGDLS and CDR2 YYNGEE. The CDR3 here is CASSSSGLYNEQFF.

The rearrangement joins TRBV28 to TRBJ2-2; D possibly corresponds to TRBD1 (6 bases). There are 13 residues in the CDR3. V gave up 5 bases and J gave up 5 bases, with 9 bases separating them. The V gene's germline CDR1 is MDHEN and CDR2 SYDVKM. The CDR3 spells CASSDRLTGELFF. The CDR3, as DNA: TGTGCCAGCAGTGACAGGCTTACCGGGGAGCTGTTTTTT.

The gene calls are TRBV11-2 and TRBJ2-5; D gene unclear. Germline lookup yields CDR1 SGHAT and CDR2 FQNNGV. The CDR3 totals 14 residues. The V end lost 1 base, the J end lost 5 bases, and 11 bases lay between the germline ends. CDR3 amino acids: CASSLVELGETQYF. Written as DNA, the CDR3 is TGTGCCAGCAGCTTAGTGGAGCTTGGCGAGACCCAGTACTTC.

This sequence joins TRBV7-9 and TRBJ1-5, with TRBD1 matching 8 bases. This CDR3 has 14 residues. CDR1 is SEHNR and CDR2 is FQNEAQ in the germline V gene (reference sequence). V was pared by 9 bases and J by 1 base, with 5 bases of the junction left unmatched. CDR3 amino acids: CASKTGGSNQPQHF. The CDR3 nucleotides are TGTGCCAGTAAAACAGGGGGGAGCAATCAGCCCCAGCATTTT.

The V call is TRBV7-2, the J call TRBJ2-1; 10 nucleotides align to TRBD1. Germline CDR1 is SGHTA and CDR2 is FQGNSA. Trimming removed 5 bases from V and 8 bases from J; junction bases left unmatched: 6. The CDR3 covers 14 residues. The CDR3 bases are TGTGCCAGCAGCCGACAGACAGGGGGCGATGAGCAGTTCTTC. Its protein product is CASSRQTGGDEQFF. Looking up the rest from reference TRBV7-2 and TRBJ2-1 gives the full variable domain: GAGVSQSPSNKVTEKGKDVELRCDPISGHTALYWYRQSLGQGLEFLIYFQGNSAPDKSGLPSDRFSAERTGGSVSTLTIQRTQQEDSAVYLCASSRQTGGDEQFFGPGTRLTVL.

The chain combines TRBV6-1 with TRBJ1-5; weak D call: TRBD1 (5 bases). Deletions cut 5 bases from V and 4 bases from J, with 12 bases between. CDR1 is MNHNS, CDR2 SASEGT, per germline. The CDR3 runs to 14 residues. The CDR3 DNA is TGTGCCAGCAGTCAGACAGTAATTAATCAGCCCCAGCATTTT. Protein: CASSQTVINQPQHF.

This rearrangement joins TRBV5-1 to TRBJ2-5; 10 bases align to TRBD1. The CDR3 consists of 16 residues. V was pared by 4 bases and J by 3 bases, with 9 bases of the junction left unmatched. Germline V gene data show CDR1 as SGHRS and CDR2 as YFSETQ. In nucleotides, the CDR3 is TGCGCCAGCAGCAGAGCCGTGACAGGGGGCAAAGAGACCCAGTACTTC. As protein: CASSRAVTGGKETQYF.

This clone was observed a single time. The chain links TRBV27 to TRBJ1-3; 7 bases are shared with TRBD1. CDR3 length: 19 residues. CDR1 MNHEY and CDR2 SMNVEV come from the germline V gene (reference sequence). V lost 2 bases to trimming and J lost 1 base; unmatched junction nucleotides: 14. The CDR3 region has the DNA TGTGCCAGCAGTTTAACTGGTCAGGGGGAAGGTGGGTCTGGAAACACCATATATTTT. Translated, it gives CASSLTGQGEGGSGNTIYF.

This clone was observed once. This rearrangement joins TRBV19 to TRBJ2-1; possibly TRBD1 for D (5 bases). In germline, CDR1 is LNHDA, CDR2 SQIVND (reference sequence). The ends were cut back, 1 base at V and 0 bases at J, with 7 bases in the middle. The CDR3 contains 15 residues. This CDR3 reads CASSIGQSSYNEQFF. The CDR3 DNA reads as TGTGCCAGTAGTATAGGACAGAGCTCCTACAATGAGCAGTTCTTC.

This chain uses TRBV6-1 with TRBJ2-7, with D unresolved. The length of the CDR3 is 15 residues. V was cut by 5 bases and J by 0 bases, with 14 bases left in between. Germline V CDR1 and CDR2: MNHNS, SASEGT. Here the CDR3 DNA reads TGTGCCAGCAGTAATACAGTAATATTCTCCTACGAGCAGTACTTC. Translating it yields CASSNTVIFSYEQYF.

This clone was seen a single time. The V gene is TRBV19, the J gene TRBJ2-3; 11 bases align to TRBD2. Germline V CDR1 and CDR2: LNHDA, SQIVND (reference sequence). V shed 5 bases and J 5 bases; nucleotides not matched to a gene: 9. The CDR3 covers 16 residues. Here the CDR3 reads CASSGNLAGGIDTQYF. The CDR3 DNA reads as TGTGCCAGTAGTGGAAATCTAGCGGGAGGTATAGATACGCAGTATTTT.

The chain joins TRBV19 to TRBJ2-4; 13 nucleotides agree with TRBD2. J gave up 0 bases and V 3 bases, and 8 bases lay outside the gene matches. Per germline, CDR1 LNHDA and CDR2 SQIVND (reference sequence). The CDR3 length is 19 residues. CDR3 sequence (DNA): TGTGCCAGTAGTATCGTACTAGCGGGGGGGGATCTAGCCAAAAACATTCAGTACTTC. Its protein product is CASSIVLAGGDLAKNIQYF.

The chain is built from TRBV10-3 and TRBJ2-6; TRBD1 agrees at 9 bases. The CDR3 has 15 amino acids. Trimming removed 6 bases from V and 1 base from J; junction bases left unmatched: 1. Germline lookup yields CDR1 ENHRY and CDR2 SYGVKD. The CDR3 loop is CAIRTGGSGANVLTF. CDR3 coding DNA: TGTGCCATCAGGACAGGGGGGTCTGGGGCCAACGTCCTGACTTTC.

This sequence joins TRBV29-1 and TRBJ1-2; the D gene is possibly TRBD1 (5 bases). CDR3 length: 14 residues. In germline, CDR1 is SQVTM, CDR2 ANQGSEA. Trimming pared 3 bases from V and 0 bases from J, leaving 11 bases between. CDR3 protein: CSVDRGKTNYGYTF. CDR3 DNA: TGCAGCGTTGATCGGGGGAAGACTAACTATGGCTACACCTTC.

The chain's CDR3 is CATSSVSGTYNEQFF. CDR3 coding DNA: TGTGCCACCAGCAGCGTTAGCGGGACCTACAATGAGCAGTTCTTC. The chain couples TRBV15 to TRBJ2-1; 8 bases line up with TRBD2. CDR3 length: 15 residues. The V and J ends lost 3 bases and 2 bases, in that order; junction bases with no gene match: 3. Germline values: CDR1 LNHNV, CDR2 YYDKDF (reference sequence).

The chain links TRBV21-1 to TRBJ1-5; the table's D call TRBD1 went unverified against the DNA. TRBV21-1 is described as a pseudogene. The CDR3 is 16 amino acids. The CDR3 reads CASSNEQGAGDQPQHF. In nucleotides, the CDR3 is TGTGCCAGCAGCAATGAGCAGGGGGCTGGTGATCAGCCCCAGCATTTT.

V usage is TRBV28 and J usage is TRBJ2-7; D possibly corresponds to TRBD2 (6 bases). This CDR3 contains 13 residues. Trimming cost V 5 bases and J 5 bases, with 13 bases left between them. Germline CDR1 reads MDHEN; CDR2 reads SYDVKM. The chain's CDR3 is CASSLGTFNEQYF. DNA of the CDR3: TGTGCCAGCAGTCTCGGGACTTTTAACGAGCAGTACTTC. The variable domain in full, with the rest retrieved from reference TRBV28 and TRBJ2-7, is DVKVTQSSRYLVKRTGEKVFLECVQDMDHENMFWYRQDPGLGLRLIYFSYDVKMKEKGDIPEGYSVSREKKERFSLILESASTNQTSMYLCASSLGTFNEQYFGPGTRLTVT.

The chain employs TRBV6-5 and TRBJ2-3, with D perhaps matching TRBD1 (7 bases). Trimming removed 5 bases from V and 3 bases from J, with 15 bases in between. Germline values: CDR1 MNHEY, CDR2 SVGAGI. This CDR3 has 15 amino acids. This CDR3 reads CASSLQGRWTDTQYF. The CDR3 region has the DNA TGTGCCAGCAGTCTACAGGGGAGGTGGACAGATACGCAGTATTTT.

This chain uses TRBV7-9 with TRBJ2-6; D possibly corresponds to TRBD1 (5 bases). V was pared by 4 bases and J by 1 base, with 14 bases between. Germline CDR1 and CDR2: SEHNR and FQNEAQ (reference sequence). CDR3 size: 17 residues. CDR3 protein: CASSSPGLQSGANVLTF. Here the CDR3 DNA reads TGTGCCAGCAGCTCTCCAGGGCTTCAGTCTGGGGCCAACGTCCTGACTTTC.

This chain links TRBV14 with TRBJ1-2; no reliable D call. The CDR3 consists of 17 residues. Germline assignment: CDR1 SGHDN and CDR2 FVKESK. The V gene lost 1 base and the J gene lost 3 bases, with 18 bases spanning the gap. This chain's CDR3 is CASSQGVRTRLDYGYTF. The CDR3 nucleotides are TGTGCCAGCAGCCAAGGGGTCAGGACCCGACTAGACTATGGCTACACCTTC.

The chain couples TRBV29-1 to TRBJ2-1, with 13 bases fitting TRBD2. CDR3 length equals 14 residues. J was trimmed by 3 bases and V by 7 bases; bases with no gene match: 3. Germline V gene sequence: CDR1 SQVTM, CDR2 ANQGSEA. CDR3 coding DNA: TGCAGCGCCGGACTAGCGGGAGACTACAATGAGCAGTTCTTC. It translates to CSAGLAGDYNEQFF.

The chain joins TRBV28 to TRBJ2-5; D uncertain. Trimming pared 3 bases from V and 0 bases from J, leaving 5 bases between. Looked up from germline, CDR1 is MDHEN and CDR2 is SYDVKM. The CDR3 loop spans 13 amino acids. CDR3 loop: CASSFPYQETQYF. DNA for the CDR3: TGTGCCAGCAGTTTCCCTTACCAAGAGACCCAGTACTTC.

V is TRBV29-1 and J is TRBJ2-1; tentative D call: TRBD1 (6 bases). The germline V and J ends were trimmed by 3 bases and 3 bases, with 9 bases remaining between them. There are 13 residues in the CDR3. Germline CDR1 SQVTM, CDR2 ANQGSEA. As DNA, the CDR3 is TGCAGCGTTGAGTCAGGGGTCTACAATGAGCAGTTCTTC. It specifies CSVESGVYNEQFF.

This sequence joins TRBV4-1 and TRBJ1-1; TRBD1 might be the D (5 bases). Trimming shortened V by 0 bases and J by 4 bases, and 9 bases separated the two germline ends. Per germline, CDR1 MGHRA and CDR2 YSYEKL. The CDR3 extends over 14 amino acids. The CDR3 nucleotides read TGCGCCAGCAGCCAAGATACAGGTAGCACTGAAGCTTTCTTT. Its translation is CASSQDTGSTEAFF.

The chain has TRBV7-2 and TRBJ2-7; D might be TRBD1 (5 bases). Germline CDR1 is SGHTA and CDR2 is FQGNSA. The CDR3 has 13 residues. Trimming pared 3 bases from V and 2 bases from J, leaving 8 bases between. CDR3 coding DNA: TGTGCCAGCAGCTTGCAGGGTACCTACGAGCAGTACGTC. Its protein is CASSLQGTYEQYV.

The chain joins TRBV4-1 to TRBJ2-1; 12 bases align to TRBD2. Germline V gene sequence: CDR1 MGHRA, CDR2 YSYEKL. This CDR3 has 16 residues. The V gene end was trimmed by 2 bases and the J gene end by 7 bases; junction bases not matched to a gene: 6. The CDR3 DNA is TGCGCCAGCAGCCAACCCCGGACTAGCGGGACAAATGAGCAGTTCTTC. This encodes CASSQPRTSGTNEQFF.